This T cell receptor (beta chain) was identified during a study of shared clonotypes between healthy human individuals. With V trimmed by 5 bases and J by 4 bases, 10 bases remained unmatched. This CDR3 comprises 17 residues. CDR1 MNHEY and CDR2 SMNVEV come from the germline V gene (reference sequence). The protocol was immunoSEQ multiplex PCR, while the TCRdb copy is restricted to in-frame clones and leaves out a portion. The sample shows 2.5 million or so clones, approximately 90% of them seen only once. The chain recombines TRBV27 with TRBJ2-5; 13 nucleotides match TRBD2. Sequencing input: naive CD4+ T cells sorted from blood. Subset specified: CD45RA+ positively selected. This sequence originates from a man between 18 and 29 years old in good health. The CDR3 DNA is TGTGCCAGCAGTCCCGGGACTAGCGGGATAAGGGGAGAGACCCAGTACTTC. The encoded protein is CASSPGTSGIRGETQYF.